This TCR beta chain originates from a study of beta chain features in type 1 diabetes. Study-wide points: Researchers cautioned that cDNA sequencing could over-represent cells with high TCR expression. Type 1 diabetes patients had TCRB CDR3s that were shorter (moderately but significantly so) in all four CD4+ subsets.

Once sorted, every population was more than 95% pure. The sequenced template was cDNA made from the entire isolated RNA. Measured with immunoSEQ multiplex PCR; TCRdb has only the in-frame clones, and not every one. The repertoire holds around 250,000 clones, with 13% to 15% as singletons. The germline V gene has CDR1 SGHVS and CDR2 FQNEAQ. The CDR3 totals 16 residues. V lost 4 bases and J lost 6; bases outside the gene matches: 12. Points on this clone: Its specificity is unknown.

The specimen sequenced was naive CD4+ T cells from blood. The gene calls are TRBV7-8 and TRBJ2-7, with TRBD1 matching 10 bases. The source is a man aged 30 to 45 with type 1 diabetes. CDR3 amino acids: CASSSRTGTGASEQYF. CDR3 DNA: TGTGCCAGCAGCTCCCGAACCGGGACAGGGGCGTCCGAGCAGTACTTC.